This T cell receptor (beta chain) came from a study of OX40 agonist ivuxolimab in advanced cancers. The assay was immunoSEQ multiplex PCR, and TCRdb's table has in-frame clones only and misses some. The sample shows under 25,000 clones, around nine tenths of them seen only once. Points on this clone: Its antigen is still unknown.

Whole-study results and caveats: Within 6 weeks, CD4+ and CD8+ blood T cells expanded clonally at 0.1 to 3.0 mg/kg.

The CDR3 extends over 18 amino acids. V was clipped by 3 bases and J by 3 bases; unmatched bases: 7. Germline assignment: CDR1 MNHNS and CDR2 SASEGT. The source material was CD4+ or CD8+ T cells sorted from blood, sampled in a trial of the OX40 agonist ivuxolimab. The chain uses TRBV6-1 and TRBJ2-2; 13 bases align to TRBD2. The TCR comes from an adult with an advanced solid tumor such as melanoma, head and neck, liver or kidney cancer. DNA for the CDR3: TGTGCCAGCAGTGACTTGACTAGCGGGAGGTGGTACACCGGGGAGCTGTTTTTT. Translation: CASSDLTSGRWYTGELFF.